Here is one T cell receptor (beta chain) with its context. These data come from a study of T cells after yellow fever vaccination. This CDR3 contains 20 residues. TCRdb reprocessed the 5' RACE reads with MiXCR, giving one entry per CDR3 protein. The sample holds over 65,000 distinct CDR3 sequences, 10% to 15% seen once. The receptor was derived from a man in his late teens or twenties who received the YFV17D yellow fever vaccine. The source was CD8+ T cells not binding an NS4B(214-222) dextramer, sorted from PBMCs, collected roughly 20 days after the first yellow fever vaccination. The chain links TRBV21-1 to TRBJ2-7; the D call of TRBD2 is as the table states it, not checked on the DNA. TRBV21-1 is tagged as a pseudogene. This CDR3 is CASSKWGFRRSGLPSLEQYF. The CDR3, as DNA: TGTGCCAGCAGCAAATGGGGTTTTCGGCGGTCGGGACTACCATCTCTGGAGCAGTACTTC.